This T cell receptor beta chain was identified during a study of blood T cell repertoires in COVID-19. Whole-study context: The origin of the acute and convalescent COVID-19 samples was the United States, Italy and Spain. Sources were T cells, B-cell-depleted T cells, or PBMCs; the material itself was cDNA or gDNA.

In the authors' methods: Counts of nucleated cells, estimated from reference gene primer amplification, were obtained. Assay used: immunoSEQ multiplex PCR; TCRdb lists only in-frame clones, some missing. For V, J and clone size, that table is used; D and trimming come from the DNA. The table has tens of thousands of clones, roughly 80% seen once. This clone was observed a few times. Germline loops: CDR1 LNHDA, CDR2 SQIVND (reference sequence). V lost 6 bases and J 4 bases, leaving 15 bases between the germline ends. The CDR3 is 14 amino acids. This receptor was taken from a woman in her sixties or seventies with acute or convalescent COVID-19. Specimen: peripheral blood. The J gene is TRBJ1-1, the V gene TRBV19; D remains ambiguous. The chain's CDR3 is CASRMREIGTEAFF. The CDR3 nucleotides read TGTGCCAGTAGGATGCGGGAAATCGGCACTGAAGCTTTCTTT.